This record looks at one TCR beta chain sequence and its context. These data come from a study of shared T cell receptors in the human thymus. The method was immunoSEQ multiplex PCR; TCRdb's version includes in-frame clones alone and lacks a portion of them. Here the sample spans approximately 730,000 clones, approximately 83% being singletons. The V gene lost 4 bases and the J gene lost 6 bases, with 8 bases spanning the gap. The germline gives CDR1 SGHRS, CDR2 YFSETQ. The CDR3 covers 12 residues. This same sample was also taken into another study, of human thymus T cells.

The sequenced material came from thymocytes. The sequence derives from a girl under three years old with a congenital heart defect. The chain is built from TRBV5-1 and TRBJ2-1, with D possibly being TRBD1 (6 bases). The CDR3 here is CASSRDINEQFF. CDR3 in DNA: TGCGCCAGCAGCCGGGACATCAATGAGCAGTTCTTC.